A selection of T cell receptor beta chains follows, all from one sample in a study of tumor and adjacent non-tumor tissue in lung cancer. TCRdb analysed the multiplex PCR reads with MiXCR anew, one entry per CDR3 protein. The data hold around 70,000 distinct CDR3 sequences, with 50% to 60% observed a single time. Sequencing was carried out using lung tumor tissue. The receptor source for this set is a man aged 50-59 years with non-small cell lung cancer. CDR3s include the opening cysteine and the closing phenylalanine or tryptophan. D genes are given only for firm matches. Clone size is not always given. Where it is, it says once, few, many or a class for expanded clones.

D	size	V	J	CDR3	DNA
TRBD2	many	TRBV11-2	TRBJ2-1	CASSRLAGAPREQFF	TGTGCCAGCAGCCGACTAGCGGGAGCCCCGAGGGAGCAGTTCTTC
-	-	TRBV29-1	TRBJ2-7	CSVALKGDYGQYF	TGCAGCGTTGCCCTCAAGGGGGACTATGGGCAGTACTTC
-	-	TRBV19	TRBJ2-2	CASKLTGNTRELFF	TGTGCCAGTAAGCTAACAGGGAACACCAGGGAGCTGTTTTTT
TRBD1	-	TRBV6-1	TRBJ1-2	CASSVAGGADYGYTF	TGTGCCAGCAGTGTAGCAGGGGGCGCGGACTATGGCTACACCTTC
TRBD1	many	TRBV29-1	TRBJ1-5	CSVTGGSGQPQHF	TGCAGCGTTACAGGGGGTTCGGGCCAGCCCCAGCATTTT
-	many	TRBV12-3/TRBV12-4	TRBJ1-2	CASSSGADYGYTF	TGTGCCAGCAGTTCGGGGGCGGACTATGGCTACACCTTC
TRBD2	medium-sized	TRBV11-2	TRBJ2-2	CASSSSGGTFLAGELFF	TGTGCCAGCAGCTCGAGCGGGGGGACCTTCTTAGCCGGGGAGCTGTTTTTT
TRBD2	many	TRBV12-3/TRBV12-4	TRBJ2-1	CASRSGSGTRGYNEQFF	TGTGCCAGCCGGTCCGGGTCAGGGACTAGGGGATACAATGAGCAGTTCTTC
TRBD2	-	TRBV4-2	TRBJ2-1	CAGSQDQRGLTYNEQFF	TGTGCCGGCAGCCAAGATCAGCGGGGCCTAACCTACAATGAGCAGTTCTTC
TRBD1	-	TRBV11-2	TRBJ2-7	CTSMQGTGGEQYF	TGTACCAGCATGCAAGGGACAGGAGGCGAGCAGTACTTC
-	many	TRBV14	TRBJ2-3	CASSQRPGIGGTQYF	TGTGCCAGCAGCCAACGTCCGGGGATCGGGGGTACGCAGTATTTT
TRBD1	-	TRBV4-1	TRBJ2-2	CAISQVGGSTEELFF	TGCGCCATCAGCCAAGTAGGGGGCAGCACCGAGGAGCTGTTTTTT
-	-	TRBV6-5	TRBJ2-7	CASNSRGYDQYF	TGTGCCAGCAATTCCAGAGGCTACGATCAGTACTTC
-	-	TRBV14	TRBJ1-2	CVSSQSGCTF	TGTGTCAGCAGCCAAAGTGGCTGCACCTTC
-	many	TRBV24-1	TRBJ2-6	CATSDTGRGSPSGANVLTF	TGTGCCACCAGTGATACGGGGAGGGGGTCCCCCTCTGGGGCCAACGTCCTGACTTTC
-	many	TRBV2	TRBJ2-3	CASKGRGVADTQYF	TGTGCCAGCAAGGGCAGGGGAGTCGCAGATACGCAGTATTTT
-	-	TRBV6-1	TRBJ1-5	CASSDYLPQHF	TGTGCCAGCAGTGATTACCTGCCCCAGCATTTT
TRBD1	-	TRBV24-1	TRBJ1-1	CATSDRTGTEAFF	TGTGCCACCAGTGACCGGACAGGGACTGAAGCTTTCTTT
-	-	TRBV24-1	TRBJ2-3	CATSDLRIDDTDTQYF	TGTGCCACCAGTGATTTGCGGATCGATGACACAGATACACAGTATTTT
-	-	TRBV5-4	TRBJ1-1	CAGSLTTTVNSEAFF	TGTGCCGGCAGCTTGACAACGACAGTGAACAGTGAAGCTTTCTTT
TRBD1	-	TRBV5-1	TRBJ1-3	CAGSLPPSGTGYGNTIYF	TGCGCCGGCAGCCTCCCTCCCTCCGGGACAGGGTATGGAAACACCATATATTTT
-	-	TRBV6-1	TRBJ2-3	CASSRETFTDTQYF	TGTGCCAGCAGCCGGGAGACCTTCACAGATACACAGTATTTT
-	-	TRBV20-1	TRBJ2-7	CSARFGDHSNF	TGCAGTGCTAGGTTTGGCGACCACTCTAACTTC
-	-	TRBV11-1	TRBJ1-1	CVSSLGGSEAFF	TGTGTCAGCAGCTTAGGGGGAAGTGAAGCTTTCTTT
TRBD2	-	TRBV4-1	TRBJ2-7	CSSSQEGLGGGCLDPSYVQYF	TGCTCCAGCAGCCAAGAGGGACTAGGGGGAGGGTGCTTGGACCCCTCTTACGTGCAGTACTTC
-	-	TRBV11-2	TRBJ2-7	CASSLGFSSYEQYF	TGTGCCAGCAGCTTAGGGTTCTCCTCCTACGAGCAGTACTTC
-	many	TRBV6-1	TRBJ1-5	CASSENPRDNQPQHF	TGTGCCAGCAGTGAAAACCCCAGGGACAATCAGCCCCAGCATTTT
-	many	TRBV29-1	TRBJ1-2	CSVEGGPNYGYTF	TGCAGCGTTGAAGGGGGCCCTAACTATGGCTACACCTTC
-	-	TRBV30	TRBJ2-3	CAWSTGRSDTQYF	TGTGCCTGGAGTACAGGGAGATCAGATACGCAGTATTTT
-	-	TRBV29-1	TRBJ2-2	CSVDYWGGNTGELFF	TGTAGTGTTGATTATTGGGGAGGGAACACCGGGGAGCTGTTTTTT
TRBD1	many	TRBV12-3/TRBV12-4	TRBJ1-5	CASSTGDQPQHF	TGTGCCAGCAGCACAGGGGATCAGCCCCAGCATTTT
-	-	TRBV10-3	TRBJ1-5	CVISESGGRSSNQAQHF	TGCGTCATCAGTGAGTCGGGGGGACGGTCGAGCAATCAGGCCCAGCATTTT
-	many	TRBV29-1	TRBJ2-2	CSAVGVYGELFF	TGCAGCGCTGTTGGAGTGTACGGGGAGCTGTTTTTT
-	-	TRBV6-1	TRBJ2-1	CASIQGWDSFNEQFF	TGTGCCAGCATCCAGGGTTGGGACTCCTTTAATGAGCAGTTCTTC
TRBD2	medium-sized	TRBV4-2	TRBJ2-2	CASSQGPGTSGRANTGELFF	TGTGCCAGCAGCCAAGGTCCCGGGACTAGCGGGAGGGCCAACACCGGGGAGCTGTTTTTT
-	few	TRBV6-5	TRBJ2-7	CVSNTPPYEQYF	TGTGTCAGCAATACACCCCCTTACGAGCAGTACTTC
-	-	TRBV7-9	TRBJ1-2	CASSLIGGAGYGYTF	TGTGCCAGCAGCTTAATCGGGGGCGCGGGATATGGCTACACCTTC
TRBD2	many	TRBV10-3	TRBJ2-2	CAIRPGGGFTGELFF	TGTGCCATCCGCCCGGGGGGAGGTTTCACCGGGGAGCTGTTTTTT